These 21 T cell receptor beta chains came from one sample sequenced in a study of a mutant IDH1 vaccine in newly diagnosed glioma. Time point in this sample: week 23, last vaccination. With topical imiquimod, each dose of the vaccine consisted of 300 ug of mutant IDH1 20-mer peptide. These receptors' targets are unknown. Repertoires were generated with immunoSEQ multiplex PCR, while TCRdb's copy carries only in-frame clones and drops some. The sample holds about 65,000 clones, 85% seen once. Sample: PBMCs, taken from a glioma patient whose treatment included an IDH1 peptide vaccine. All receptors derive from a man in his thirties or forties with glioma.

V usage is TRBV7-2 and J usage is TRBJ2-2, with D perhaps matching TRBD2 (5 bases). This CDR3 region has 17 residues. Trimming took 2 bases from V and 1 from J, leaving 14 bases between them. Germline CDR1 is SGHTA and CDR2 is FQGNSA. Here the CDR3 reads CASSLFGVKQNTGELFF. As DNA, the CDR3 is TGTGCCAGCAGCTTATTCGGGGTTAAACAGAACACCGGGGAGCTGTTTTTT.

The rearrangement joins TRBV30 to TRBJ2-2; 7 bases map to TRBD2. The CDR3 is 14 residues long. Germline assignment: CDR1 GTSNPN and CDR2 SVGIG (reference sequence). V was clipped by 2 bases and J by 4 bases; unmatched bases: 4. CDR3 in DNA: TGTGCCTGGAGTTGGGGAGGGTCCACCGGGGAGCTGTTTTTT. Its protein is CAWSWGGSTGELFF. Using reference TRBV30 and TRBJ2-2 for the parts outside the CDR3, the full variable domain is SQTIHQWPATLVQPVGSPLSLECTVEGTSNPNLYWYRQAAGRGLQLLFYSVGIGQISSEVPQNLSASRPQDRQFILSSKKLLLSDSGFYLCAWSWGGSTGELFFGEGSRLTVL.

V and J are TRBV28 and TRBJ2-7; the D gene could be TRBD1 or TRBD2 (5 bases each). This CDR3 has 17 amino acids. Trimming cost V 5 bases and J 1 base, with 21 bases left between them. Germline V gene data show CDR1 as MDHEN and CDR2 as SYDVKM. The chain's CDR3 is CASSPHFWGMESYEQYF. For the CDR3, the DNA is TGTGCCAGCAGTCCCCACTTTTGGGGGATGGAATCCTACGAGCAGTACTTC. Variable domain in full (rest from reference TRBV28 and TRBJ2-7): DVKVTQSSRYLVKRTGEKVFLECVQDMDHENMFWYRQDPGLGLRLIYFSYDVKMKEKGDIPEGYSVSREKKERFSLILESASTNQTSMYLCASSPHFWGMESYEQYFGPGTRLTVT.

The rearrangement links TRBV7-7 to TRBJ2-1; weak D call: TRBD2 (7 bases). CDR1 SSHAT and CDR2 FNYEAQ come from the germline V gene (reference sequence). Trimming cost V 5 bases and J 8 bases, with 19 bases left between them. CDR3 length equals 15 residues. As DNA, the CDR3 is TGTGCCAGCAGCCGGAATCGTGGGGGGGCCGATGAGCAGTTCTTC. The encoded protein is CASSRNRGGADEQFF.

This clone was picked up one time. The V gene is TRBV19, the J gene TRBJ2-3; D call uncertain. The germline V gene has CDR1 LNHDA and CDR2 SQIVND (reference sequence). The CDR3 consists of 14 residues. The ends were cut back, 7 bases at V and 1 base at J, with 12 bases in the middle. Here the CDR3 DNA reads TGTGCCAGTACGGTAGACCCGGGCACAGATACGCAGTATTTT. Translation: CASTVDPGTDTQYF.

The CDR3 coding sequence is TGTGCCACCAGCAGAGATTTCGGTCTAGCGGGGGCCCAGACGAATGAGCAGTTCTTC. Translating gives CATSRDFGLAGAQTNEQFF. The genes are TRBV15 and TRBJ2-1; 10 positions agree with TRBD2. V gave up 0 bases and J gave up 7 bases; unmatched junction bases: 15. Germline loops: CDR1 LNHNV, CDR2 YYDKDF (reference sequence). This CDR3 comprises 19 residues.

The J gene is TRBJ2-7, the V gene TRBV10-3; the match to TRBD1 covers 11 bases. V trimming: 3 bases; J trimming: 6 bases; junction bases outside the gene matches: 4. The CDR3 has 14 amino acids. Germline assignment: CDR1 ENHRY and CDR2 SYGVKD. The CDR3 DNA reads as TGTGCCATCAGTGATTCGGACAGGGGGCGCGAGCAGTACTTC. Translation: CAISDSDRGREQYF.

This clone was found a few times. The chain links TRBV27 to TRBJ1-1; D unresolved. The CDR3 sequence is 14 residues long. CDR1 and CDR2 (germline): MNHEY, SMNVEV (reference sequence). With 6 bases removed from V and 1 base from J, the gap between germline ends came to 12 bases. CDR3 loop: CASSPKDTNTEAFF. The CDR3 bases are TGTGCCAGCAGCCCAAAGGATACGAACACTGAAGCTTTCTTT.

The rearrangement uses TRBV6-1 and TRBJ2-7, with 10 bases that match TRBD1. CDR3 length: 15 amino acids. The germline gives CDR1 MNHNS, CDR2 SASEGT. Losses at the gene ends were 4 bases for V and 2 bases for J; bases not matched to a gene: 5. The chain's CDR3 is CASSVPGTGAYEQYF. The CDR3 nucleotides are TGTGCCAGCAGTGTCCCCGGGACAGGGGCCTACGAGCAGTACTTC.

This clone was counted a single time. The chain combines TRBV5-1 with TRBJ2-3; 11 nucleotides match TRBD2. The CDR3 sequence is 15 residues long. The V gene's germline CDR1 is SGHRS and CDR2 YFSETQ. V shed 5 bases, J shed 4 bases, and the junction held 6 bases outside the gene matches. The DNA of the CDR3 is TGCGCCAGCAGGCAGGGACTAGCGGTAGCAGATACGCAGTATTTT. It codes for CASRQGLAVADTQYF.

The CDR3 spells CASSSQTAASYEQYF. In DNA form, the CDR3 reads TGTGCCAGCAGCTCCCAGACGGCGGCCTCCTACGAGCAGTACTTC. V usage is TRBV11-2 and J usage is TRBJ2-7; unclear D gene. Germline lookup yields CDR1 SGHAT and CDR2 FQNNGV. CDR3 size: 15 residues. Trimming stripped 4 bases from V and 0 bases from J, with 13 bases between. Full variable domain (missing parts from reference TRBV11-2 and TRBJ2-7): EAGVAQSPRYKIIEKRQSVAFWCNPISGHATLYWYQQILGQGPKLLIQFQNNGVVDDSQLPKDRFSAERLKGVDSTLKIQPAKLEDSAVYLCASSSQTAASYEQYFGPGTRLTVT.

V and J are TRBV6-1 and TRBJ1-2; no firm D call. The V gene lost 0 bases and the J gene lost 8 bases, with 13 bases spanning the gap. The CDR3 runs 14 residues. In germline, CDR1 is MNHNS, CDR2 SASEGT. The CDR3: CASSEADNPLGYTF. In DNA, the CDR3 is TGTGCCAGCAGTGAAGCGGATAATCCCCTGGGCTACACCTTC.

The chain is built from TRBV30 and TRBJ2-7, with D uncertain. Looked up from germline, CDR1 is GTSNPN and CDR2 is SVGIG (reference sequence). The CDR3 runs to 11 residues. Trimming cost V 1 base and J 0 bases, with 1 base left between them. The CDR3 loop reads CAWSDSYEQYF. CDR3 bases: TGTGCCTGGAGTGACTCCTACGAGCAGTACTTC.

The chain employs TRBV6-1 and TRBJ2-5; D is ambiguous. Germline V gene sequence: CDR1 MNHNS, CDR2 SASEGT. Trimming took 0 bases from V and 4 from J, leaving 12 bases between them. The CDR3 has 15 amino acids. CDR3: CASSEALSVGETQYF. CDR3 DNA sequence: TGTGCCAGCAGTGAAGCCCTATCGGTGGGAGAGACCCAGTACTTC.

The V and J genes are TRBV5-1 and TRBJ1-5, with D hard to call. Looked up from germline, CDR1 is SGHRS and CDR2 is YFSETQ. This CDR3 region has 13 residues. The germline V and J ends were trimmed by 5 bases and 2 bases, with 8 bases remaining between them. CDR3 nucleotides: TGCGCCAGCAGTAAAGGCGGCAATCAGCCCCAGCATTTT. Protein: CASSKGGNQPQHF. The full variable domain, its missing parts supplied by reference TRBV5-1 and TRBJ1-5, is KAGVTQTPRYLIKTRGQQVTLSCSPISGHRSVSWYQQTPGQGLQFLFEYFSETQRNKGNFPGRFSGRQFSNSRSEMNVSTLELGDSALYLCASSKGGNQPQHFGDGTRLSIL.

CDR3 nucleotide sequence: TGCAGCGTTGAAAGGGGGGACGGCTACGAGCAGTACTTC. It encodes CSVERGDGYEQYF. The genes are TRBV29-1 and TRBJ2-5; either TRBD1 or TRBD2 may supply D (6 bases each). The closer fit of TRBJ2-7 to the DNA end suggests the J call may be wrong. From germline, CDR1 is SQVTM and CDR2 ANQGSEA. The CDR3 covers 13 residues.

The chain couples TRBV28 to TRBJ2-2; 14 bases match TRBD2. This CDR3 spans 17 amino acids. CDR1 and CDR2 (germline): MDHEN, SYDVKM. Unmatched junction bases numbered 3, after V lost 5 bases and J lost 1 base. This CDR3 reads CASSPGLAGGNTGELFF. The CDR3, as DNA: TGTGCCAGCAGTCCCGGACTAGCGGGGGGGAACACCGGGGAGCTGTTTTTT.

This chain links TRBV4-1 with TRBJ1-3, with unresolved D. The V and J ends lost 4 bases and 3 bases respectively, with 22 bases between them. The V gene's germline CDR1 is MGHRA and CDR2 YSYEKL. The CDR3 contains 18 residues. Written as DNA, the CDR3 is TGCGCCAGCAGCCCCTCGTTGGTGGAGGCTAAAGATGGAAACACCATATATTTT. Encoded protein: CASSPSLVEAKDGNTIYF.

The genes are TRBV6-6 and TRBJ1-1; D is uncertain. The germline V and J ends were trimmed by 2 bases and 8 bases, with 6 bases remaining between them. The CDR3 has 11 amino acids. CDR1 and CDR2 from the germline V gene are MNHNY and SVGAGI (reference sequence). The CDR3 here is CASSYEREAFF. CDR3 sequence (DNA): TGTGCCAGCAGTTACGAGAGGGAAGCTTTCTTT.

This chain joins TRBV5-4 and TRBJ1-2, with unresolved D. V dropped 3 bases and J dropped 6 bases, with 15 bases sitting between them. This CDR3 region has 14 residues. The germline V gene encodes CDR1 SGHNT and CDR2 YYREEE (reference sequence). The CDR3 loop reads CASSSGARGHGYTF. In DNA, the CDR3 is TGTGCCAGCAGCTCTGGCGCCCGAGGCCATGGCTACACCTTC.

A word on this clone: The junction does not match germline at one end; this may be a read error. This chain's CDR3 is CASSIGMTGHHF. The DNA for the CDR3 is TGTGCCAGTAGTATAGGTATGACGGGACACCACTTC. J is TRBJ1-2 and V is TRBV19; D possibly corresponds to TRBD1 (6 bases). The CDR3 totals 12 residues. Germline V gives CDR1 LNHDA, CDR2 SQIVND (reference sequence).